The next 17 T cell receptor beta chains were all read from a single sample in a study of blood T cell repertoires in COVID-19. The method was immunoSEQ multiplex PCR; TCRdb's version includes in-frame clones alone and lacks a portion of them. This table holds around 120,000 clones, 80% found once. The sample was peripheral blood. These receptor sequences come from a man between 65 and 80 years old with acute or convalescent COVID-19.

This clone was seen ten or more times. The chain couples TRBV19 to TRBJ1-1, with 7 bases fitting TRBD1. V shed 7 bases, J shed 10 bases, and the junction held 18 bases outside the gene matches. The germline V gene encodes CDR1 LNHDA and CDR2 SQIVND (reference sequence). The CDR3 has 15 residues. The CDR3: CASTAQGTVEWGAFF. DNA of the CDR3: TGTGCCAGTACCGCACAGGGGACCGTTGAGTGGGGAGCTTTCTTT.

The gene calls are TRBV12-5 and TRBJ2-1; 12 nucleotides match TRBD1. CDR3 length: 20 amino acids. Per the germline V gene, CDR1 is LGHNT and CDR2 is FRNRAP. Trimming cost V 6 bases and J 1 base; bases outside gene matches: 16. The CDR3 region is CASGPTTPGQGARSYNEQFF. The CDR3 coding sequence is TGTGCTAGTGGCCCTACCACGCCGGGACAGGGGGCGCGATCCTACAATGAGCAGTTCTTC.

V is TRBV18 and J is TRBJ1-3, with D unclear. Trimming left V 0 bases short and J 2 bases short, with 11 bases between. This CDR3 spans 16 amino acids. Germline V CDR1 and CDR2: KGHSH, LQKENI. The CDR3: CASSPPGSLPGNTIYF. The CDR3 nucleotides are TGTGCCAGCTCACCACCGGGGAGTCTGCCTGGAAACACCATATATTTT.

The J gene is TRBJ2-3, the V gene TRBV5-1, with TRBD2 matching over 11 bases. The CDR3 is 17 amino acids. Germline CDR1 is SGHRS and CDR2 is YFSETQ. Trimming took 0 bases from V and 2 from J; bases not matched to a gene: 5. Written as DNA, the CDR3 is TGCGCCAGCAGCTTGGCGACTAGCGGGGCAACCACAGATACGCAGTATTTT. This sequence encodes CASSLATSGATTDTQYF.

This chain connects TRBV19 to TRBJ1-2; 8 bases fit TRBD1. The CDR3 spans 16 residues. CDR1 is LNHDA, CDR2 SQIVND, per germline (reference sequence). V lost 2 bases and J lost 2; bases outside the gene matches: 7. Here the CDR3 DNA reads TGTGCCAGTAGTATAATAGGGACAGGAGGCAACTATGGCTACACCTTC. This translates into CASSIIGTGGNYGYTF. The variable domain in full, completed from reference TRBV19 and TRBJ1-2, reads DGGITQSPKYLFRKEGQNVTLSCEQNLNHDAMYWYRQDPGQGLRLIYYSQIVNDFQKGDIAEGYSVSREKKESFPLTVTSAQKNPTAFYLCASSIIGTGGNYGYTFGSGTRLTVV.

The chain couples TRBV11-2 to TRBJ2-1; 12 nucleotides line up with TRBD2. The CDR3 spans 14 residues. Germline CDR1 and CDR2: SGHAT and FQNNGV. After removal of 4 bases from V and 9 bases from J, the junction contained 4 bases not matched to a gene. The CDR3 sequence is CASSSLAGGLEQFF. Here the CDR3 DNA reads TGTGCCAGCAGCTCCCTAGCGGGGGGGCTTGAGCAGTTCTTC.

As regards this clone: A junction end diverges from the germline sequence, so it may reflect a read error. This chain connects TRBV6-5 to TRBJ2-6, with D possibly being TRBD1 (5 bases). The V gene's germline CDR1 is MNHEY and CDR2 SVGAGI. This CDR3 region has 15 residues. The chain's CDR3 is CASGRWESGANILTF. The DNA of the CDR3 is TGTGCCAGCGGAAGGTGGGAATCTGGGGCCAACATCCTGACTTTC.

The CDR3 nucleotides are TGTGCCAGCAGCTTGGTTCGAGGGACTCGAAGTGGCACCGGGGAGCTGTTTTTT. It translates to CASSLVRGTRSGTGELFF. The rearrangement uses TRBV7-8 and TRBJ2-2; D is perhaps TRBD2 (6 bases). The germline V gene encodes CDR1 SGHVS and CDR2 FQNEAQ. V was shortened by 3 bases and J by 4 bases, with 21 bases between the two germline ends. This CDR3 has 18 residues. Together with reference TRBV7-8 and TRBJ2-2, the CDR3 gives the full variable domain: GAGVSQSPRYKVAKRGQDVALRCDPISGHVSLFWYQQALGQGPEFLTYFQNEAQLDKSGLPSDRFFAERPEGSVSTLKIQRTQQEDSAVYLCASSLVRGTRSGTGELFFGEGSRLTVL.

A few counts support this clone. This chain connects TRBV19 to TRBJ1-5; tentative D call: TRBD1 (5 bases). The CDR3 is made up of 13 amino acids. The germline V and J ends were trimmed by 6 bases and 4 bases, with 10 bases remaining between them. Germline V gene lookup returns CDR1 LNHDA and CDR2 SQIVND (reference sequence). CDR3 residues: CASRGYRNQPQHF. In DNA, the CDR3 is TGTGCCAGTAGAGGGTACAGGAATCAGCCCCAGCATTTT.

The chain links TRBV27 to TRBJ2-7; TRBD1 aligns across 7 bases. CDR1 and CDR2 from the germline V gene are MNHEY and SMNVEV (reference sequence). The ends lost 6 bases at V and 10 bases at J; junction bases unmatched: 9. There are 12 residues in the CDR3. CDR3 sequence (DNA): TGTGCCAGCAGACGTGAGACAGGGCTCCAGTACTTC. Encoded protein: CASRRETGLQYF.

The V gene is TRBV6-6, the J gene TRBJ2-1; 7 bases fit TRBD2. Germline loops: CDR1 MNHNY, CDR2 SVGAGI (reference sequence). Trimming removed 2 bases from V and 0 bases from J; junction bases left unmatched: 1. This CDR3 comprises 15 residues. The CDR3 DNA is TGTGCCAGCAGTTACGAGCGGGGCTCCTACAATGAGCAGTTCTTC. Translation gives CASSYERGSYNEQFF.

This clone was counted a few times. The chain couples TRBV2 to TRBJ2-1, with 15 bases identical to TRBD2. Germline CDR1 and CDR2: SNHLY and FYNNEI. This CDR3 has 18 amino acids. J gave up 4 bases and V 5 bases, and 9 bases lay outside the gene matches. Here the CDR3 reads CASSWTSGGAGWYNEQFF. The CDR3 DNA follows: TGTGCCAGCAGTTGGACTAGCGGGGGGGCTGGGTGGTACAATGAGCAGTTCTTC.

This sequence joins TRBV28 and TRBJ1-2; tentative D call: TRBD1 (5 bases). This CDR3 region has 13 residues. CDR1 is MDHEN and CDR2 is SYDVKM in the germline V gene. Trimming took off 3 bases at V and 4 bases at J, with 9 bases between the two ends. This chain's CDR3 is CASSFDRLYGYTF. The CDR3 DNA reads as TGTGCCAGCAGTTTTGACAGACTCTATGGCTACACCTTC.

V usage is TRBV12-5 and J usage is TRBJ1-1, with TRBD1 identical over 7 bases. The CDR3 contains 13 residues. V lost 2 bases to trimming and J lost 5 bases; unmatched junction nucleotides: 2. Germline CDR1 and CDR2: LGHNT and FRNRAP. The CDR3 protein is CASGLRQGTEAFF. In nucleotides, the CDR3 is TGTGCTAGTGGTTTGCGACAGGGAACTGAAGCTTTCTTT.

The V and J genes are TRBV2 and TRBJ2-5; TRBD2 matches 16 bases. CDR3 length: 16 amino acids. Germline V CDR1 and CDR2: SNHLY, FYNNEI. V lost 7 bases to trimming and J lost 5 bases; unmatched junction nucleotides: 7. CDR3 coding DNA: TGTGCCAGCAACCCGGGACTAGCGGGGGGGCAGGAGACCCAGTACTTC. It codes for CASNPGLAGGQETQYF. The full variable domain, completed using reference TRBV2 and TRBJ2-5, is EPEVTQTPSHQVTQMGQEVILRCVPISNHLYFYWYRQILGQKVEFLVSFYNNEISEKSEIFDDQFSVERPDGSNFTLKIRSTKLEDSAMYFCASNPGLAGGQETQYFGPGTRLLVL.

The V gene is TRBV2, the J gene TRBJ1-1; D gene uncertain. CDR3 length: 11 amino acids. V shed 8 bases and J shed 9 bases, with 13 bases lying between them. Germline V gene lookup returns CDR1 SNHLY and CDR2 FYNNEI. DNA for the CDR3: TGTGCCAGCGTTTTGGCAGATCAAGCTTTCTTT. Its translation: CASVLADQAFF. Filled out from reference TRBV2 and TRBJ1-1, the complete variable domain reads EPEVTQTPSHQVTQMGQEVILRCVPISNHLYFYWYRQILGQKVEFLVSFYNNEISEKSEIFDDQFSVERPDGSNFTLKIRSTKLEDSAMYFCASVLADQAFFGQGTRLTVV.

The CDR3 sequence: CASSLRDRGQGTQYF. The CDR3 nucleotides read TGTGCCAGCAGCCTCCGGGACAGGGGACAAGGTACGCAGTATTTT. The chain recombines TRBV7-3 with TRBJ2-3; TRBD1 agrees at 10 bases. The CDR3 covers 15 residues. CDR1 is SGHTA, CDR2 FQGTGA, per germline. V was clipped by 5 bases and J by 8 bases; unmatched bases: 10.